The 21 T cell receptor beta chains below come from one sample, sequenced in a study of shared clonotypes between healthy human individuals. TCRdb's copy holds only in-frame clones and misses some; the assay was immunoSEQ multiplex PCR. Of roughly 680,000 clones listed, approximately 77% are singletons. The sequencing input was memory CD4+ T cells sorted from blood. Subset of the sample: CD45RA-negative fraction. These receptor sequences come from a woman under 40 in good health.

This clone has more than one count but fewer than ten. CDR3 residues: CASSPDREMSEQYF. Here the CDR3 DNA reads TGCGCCAGCAGCCCGGACAGGGAAATGTCCGAGCAGTACTTC. V and J are TRBV5-1 and TRBJ2-7, with 8 nucleotides matching TRBD1. This CDR3 region has 14 residues. The J segment lost 6 bases and the V segment lost 4 bases, leaving 9 bases of the junction unmatched. Germline V gives CDR1 SGHRS, CDR2 YFSETQ. Variable domain in full (rest from reference TRBV5-1 and TRBJ2-7): KAGVTQTPRYLIKTRGQQVTLSCSPISGHRSVSWYQQTPGQGLQFLFEYFSETQRNKGNFPGRFSGRQFSNSRSEMNVSTLELGDSALYLCASSPDREMSEQYFGPGTRLTVT.

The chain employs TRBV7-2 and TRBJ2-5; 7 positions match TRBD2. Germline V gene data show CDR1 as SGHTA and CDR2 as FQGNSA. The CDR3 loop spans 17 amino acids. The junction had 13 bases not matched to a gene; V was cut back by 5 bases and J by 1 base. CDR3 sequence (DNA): TGTGCCAGCAGCACCGGGACTAACAAGGAAAGCCAAGAGACCCAGTACTTC. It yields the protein CASSTGTNKESQETQYF.

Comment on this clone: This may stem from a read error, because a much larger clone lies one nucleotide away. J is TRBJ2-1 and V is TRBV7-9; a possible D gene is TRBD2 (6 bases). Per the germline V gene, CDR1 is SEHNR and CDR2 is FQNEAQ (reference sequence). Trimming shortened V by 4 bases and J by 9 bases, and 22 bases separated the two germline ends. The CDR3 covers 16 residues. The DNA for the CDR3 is TGTGCCAGCAGCTCATTAGGACTAACGGGAGATTTTGAGCAGTTCTTC. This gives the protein CASSSLGLTGDFEQFF.

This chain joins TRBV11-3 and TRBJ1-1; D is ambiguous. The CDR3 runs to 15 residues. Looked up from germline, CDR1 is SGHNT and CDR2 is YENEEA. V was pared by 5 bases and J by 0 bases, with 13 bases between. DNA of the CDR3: TGTGCCAGCAGCCCTACACGAGCTATGAACACTGAAGCTTTCTTT. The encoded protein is CASSPTRAMNTEAFF.

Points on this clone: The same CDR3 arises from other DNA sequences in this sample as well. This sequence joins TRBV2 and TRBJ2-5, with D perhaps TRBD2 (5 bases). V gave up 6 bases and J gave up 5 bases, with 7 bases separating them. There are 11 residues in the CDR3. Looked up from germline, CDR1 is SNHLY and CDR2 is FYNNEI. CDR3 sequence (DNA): TGTGCCAGCAGCGGGAAGGAGACCCAGTACTTC. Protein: CASSGKETQYF.

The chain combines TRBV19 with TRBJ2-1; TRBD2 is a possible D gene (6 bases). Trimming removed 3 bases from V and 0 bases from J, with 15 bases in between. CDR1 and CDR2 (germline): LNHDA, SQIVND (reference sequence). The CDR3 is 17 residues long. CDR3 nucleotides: TGTGCCAGTAGTATGTGGTCGGGTAGCGGCTCCTACAATGAGCAGTTCTTC. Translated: CASSMWSGSGSYNEQFF.

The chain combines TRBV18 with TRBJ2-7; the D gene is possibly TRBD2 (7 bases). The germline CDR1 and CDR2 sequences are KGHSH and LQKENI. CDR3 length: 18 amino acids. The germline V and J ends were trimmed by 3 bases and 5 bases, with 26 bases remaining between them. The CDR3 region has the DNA TGTGCCAGCTCACCCTTCGGGGGGCAGGGGACCCCCATCGACGAGCAGTACTTC. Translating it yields CASSPFGGQGTPIDEQYF.

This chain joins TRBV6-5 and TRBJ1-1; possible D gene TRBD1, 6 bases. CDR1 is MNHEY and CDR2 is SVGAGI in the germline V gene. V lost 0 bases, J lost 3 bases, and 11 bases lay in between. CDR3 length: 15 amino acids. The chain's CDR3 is CASSYSGGADTEAFF. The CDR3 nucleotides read TGTGCCAGCAGTTACTCGGGGGGCGCTGACACTGAAGCTTTCTTT.

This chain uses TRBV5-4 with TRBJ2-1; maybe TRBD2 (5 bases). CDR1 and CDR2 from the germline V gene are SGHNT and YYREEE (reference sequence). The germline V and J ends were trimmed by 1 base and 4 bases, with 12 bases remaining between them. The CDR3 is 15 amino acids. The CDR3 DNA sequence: TGTGCCAGCAGCTTGAAGGGAACTAGTTACAATGAGCAGTTCTTC. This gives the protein CASSLKGTSYNEQFF.

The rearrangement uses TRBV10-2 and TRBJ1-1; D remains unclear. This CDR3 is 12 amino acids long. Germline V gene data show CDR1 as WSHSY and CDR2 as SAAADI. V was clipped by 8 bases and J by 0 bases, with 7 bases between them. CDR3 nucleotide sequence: TGCGCCAGCGCCCGAATGAACACTGAAGCTTTCTTT. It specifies CASARMNTEAFF.

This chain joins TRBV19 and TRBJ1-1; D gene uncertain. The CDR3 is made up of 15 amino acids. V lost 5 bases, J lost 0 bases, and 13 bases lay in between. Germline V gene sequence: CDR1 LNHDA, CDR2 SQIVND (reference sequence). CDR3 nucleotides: TGTGCCAGTAGTGTCGACCGACCGTTGAACACTGAAGCTTTCTTT. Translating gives CASSVDRPLNTEAFF. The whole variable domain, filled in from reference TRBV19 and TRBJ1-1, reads DGGITQSPKYLFRKEGQNVTLSCEQNLNHDAMYWYRQDPGQGLRLIYYSQIVNDFQKGDIAEGYSVSREKKESFPLTVTSAQKNPTAFYLCASSVDRPLNTEAFFGQGTRLTVV.

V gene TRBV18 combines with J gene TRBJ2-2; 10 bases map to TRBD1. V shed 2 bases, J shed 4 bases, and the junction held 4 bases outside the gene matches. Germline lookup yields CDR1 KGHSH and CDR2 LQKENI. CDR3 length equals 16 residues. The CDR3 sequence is CASSPGTGEITGELFF. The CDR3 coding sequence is TGTGCCAGCTCACCAGGGACAGGGGAGATCACCGGGGAGCTGTTTTTT.

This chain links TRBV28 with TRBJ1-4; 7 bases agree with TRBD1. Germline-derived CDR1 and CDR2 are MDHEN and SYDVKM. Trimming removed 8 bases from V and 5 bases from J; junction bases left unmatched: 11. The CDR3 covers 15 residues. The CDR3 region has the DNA TGTGCCAGCGGACGTGCAAAGGGACAGAATGAAAAACTGTTTTTT. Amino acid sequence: CASGRAKGQNEKLFF.

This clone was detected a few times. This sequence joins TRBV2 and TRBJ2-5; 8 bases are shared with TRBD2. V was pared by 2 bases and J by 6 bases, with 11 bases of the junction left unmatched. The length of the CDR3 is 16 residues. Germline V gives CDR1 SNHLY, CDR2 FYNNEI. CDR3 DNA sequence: TGTGCCAGCAGTGAAAGTAAGGTAGCGGGACCCAAGACCCAGTACTTC. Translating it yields CASSESKVAGPKTQYF.

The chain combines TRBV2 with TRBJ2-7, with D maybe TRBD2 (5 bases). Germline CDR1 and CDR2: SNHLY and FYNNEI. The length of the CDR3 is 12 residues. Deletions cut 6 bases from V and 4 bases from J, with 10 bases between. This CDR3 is CASSRTSYEQYF. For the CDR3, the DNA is TGTGCCAGCAGCCGGACTTCTTACGAGCAGTACTTC. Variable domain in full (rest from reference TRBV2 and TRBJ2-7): EPEVTQTPSHQVTQMGQEVILRCVPISNHLYFYWYRQILGQKVEFLVSFYNNEISEKSEIFDDQFSVERPDGSNFTLKIRSTKLEDSAMYFCASSRTSYEQYFGPGTRLTVT.

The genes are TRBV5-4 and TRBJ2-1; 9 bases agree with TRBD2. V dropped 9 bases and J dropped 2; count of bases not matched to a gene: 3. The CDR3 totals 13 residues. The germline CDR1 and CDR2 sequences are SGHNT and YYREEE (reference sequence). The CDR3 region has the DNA TGTGCCACTAGCGGGGCGACCTACAATGAGCAGTTCTTC. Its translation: CATSGATYNEQFF. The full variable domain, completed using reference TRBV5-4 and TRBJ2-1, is ETGVTQSPTHLIKTRGQQVTLRCSSQSGHNTVSWYQQALGQGPQFIFQYYREEENGRGNFPPRFSGLQFPNYSSELNVNALELDDSALYLCATSGATYNEQFFGPGTRLTVL.

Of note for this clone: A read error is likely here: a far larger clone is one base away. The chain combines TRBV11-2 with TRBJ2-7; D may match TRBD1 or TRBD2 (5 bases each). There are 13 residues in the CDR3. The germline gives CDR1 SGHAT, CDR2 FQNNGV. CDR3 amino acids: CAGSLRRGDEQYF. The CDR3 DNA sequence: TGTGCCGGCAGCTTGAGGAGAGGGGACGAGCAGTACTTC.

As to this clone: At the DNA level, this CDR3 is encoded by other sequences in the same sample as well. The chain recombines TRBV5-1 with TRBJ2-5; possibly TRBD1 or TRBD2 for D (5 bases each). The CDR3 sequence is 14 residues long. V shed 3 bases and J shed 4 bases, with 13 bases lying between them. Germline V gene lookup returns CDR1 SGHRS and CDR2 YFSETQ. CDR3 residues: CASSSGTAGETQYF. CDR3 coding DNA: TGCGCCAGCAGCTCCGGGACGGCGGGAGAGACCCAGTACTTC.

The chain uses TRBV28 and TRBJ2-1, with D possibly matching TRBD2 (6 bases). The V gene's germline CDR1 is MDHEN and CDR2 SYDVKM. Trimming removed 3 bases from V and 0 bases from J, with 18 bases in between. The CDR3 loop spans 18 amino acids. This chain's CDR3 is CASSFISGAKSSYNEQFF. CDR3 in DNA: TGTGCCAGCAGTTTTATTAGCGGAGCTAAGAGCTCCTACAATGAGCAGTTCTTC.

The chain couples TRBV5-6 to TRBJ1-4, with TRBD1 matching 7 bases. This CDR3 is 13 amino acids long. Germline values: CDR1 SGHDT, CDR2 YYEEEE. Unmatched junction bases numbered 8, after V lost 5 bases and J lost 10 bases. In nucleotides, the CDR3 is TGTGCCAGCAGTTCCCAGGGGGTCGGAAAACTGTTTTTT. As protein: CASSSQGVGKLFF.

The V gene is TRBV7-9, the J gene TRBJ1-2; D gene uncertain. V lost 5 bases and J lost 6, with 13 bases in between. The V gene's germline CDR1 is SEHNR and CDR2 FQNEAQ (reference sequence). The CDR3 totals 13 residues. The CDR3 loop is CASSPQTVDGYTF. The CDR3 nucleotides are TGTGCCAGCAGCCCCCAGACTGTTGATGGCTACACCTTC.